This is a list of T cell receptor beta chains from one sample in a study of cytomegalovirus exposure and HLA in healthy donors. Profiling relied on immunoSEQ multiplex PCR, and the TCRdb table lists in-frame clones only, not all of them. The sample lists some 150,000 clones; roughly 80% were seen once. What was sequenced was PBMCs. These receptors all come from a woman under 40 in good health and CMV-seronegative. Both conserved end residues are part of each CDR3. Each record gives: V gene, J gene, CDR3 protein.

V: TRBV7-3
J: TRBJ2-5
CDR3: CASSLRTGETQYF

V: TRBV18
J: TRBJ2-7
CDR3: CASSRDRGPYEQYF

V: TRBV7-2
J: TRBJ2-7
CDR3: CASSLVPRGPYEQYF

V: TRBV7-3
J: TRBJ2-3
CDR3: CASSLEGGGTDTQYF

V: TRBV4-1
J: TRBJ1-1
CDR3: CASRPGHKDTEAFF

V: TRBV27
J: TRBJ2-1
CDR3: CASSLDNEQFF

V: TRBV7-2
J: TRBJ2-5
CDR3: CASSRRRETQYF

V: TRBV7-2
J: TRBJ2-3
CDR3: CASSLGTGSTDTQYF

V: TRBV28
J: TRBJ2-7
CDR3: CASSLWATGIYEQYF

V: TRBV2
J: TRBJ2-7
CDR3: CASQPGQGRYEQYF

V: TRBV30
J: TRBJ2-3
CDR3: CAWGMGLAGDTQYF

V: TRBV28
J: TRBJ1-1
CDR3: CASTSLSWNTEAFF

V: TRBV19
J: TRBJ1-4
CDR3: CASSMQADDEKLFF

V: TRBV19
J: TRBJ2-2
CDR3: CASSIGQGTNTGELFF

V: TRBV6-5
J: TRBJ2-3
CDR3: CASSPTGDGTDTQYF

V: TRBV5-1
J: TRBJ1-5
CDR3: CASRPGQPDQPQHF

V: TRBV5-1
J: TRBJ2-1
CDR3: CASSKSGVYNEQFF

V: TRBV2
J: TRBJ1-1
CDR3: CASTLTGGKAFF

V: TRBV7-9
J: TRBJ1-2
CDR3: CASSSSSTGRTF

V: TRBV19
J: TRBJ1-5
CDR3: CASSPAGPINQPQHF

V: TRBV4-3
J: TRBJ1-5
CDR3: CASSQDHGTTPQPQHF

V: TRBV5-6
J: TRBJ1-2
CDR3: CASSLAGQGRLLAYGYTF

V: TRBV7-9
J: TRBJ1-1
CDR3: CSSSLKFRDRVRNTEAFF

V: TRBV18
J: TRBJ1-3
CDR3: CASSRTGVAGNTIYF

V: TRBV30
J: TRBJ1-1
CDR3: CAWSVGGQAFF

V: TRBV6-5
J: TRBJ2-7
CDR3: CASSYRGSSYEQYF

V: TRBV27
J: TRBJ1-2
CDR3: CASSSRGRRSLFGYTF

V: TRBV5-4
J: TRBJ2-7
CDR3: CASSWGLAGVLSEQYF

V: TRBV4-1
J: TRBJ1-2
CDR3: CASSPGQGRDYGYTF

V: TRBV30
J: TRBJ2-7
CDR3: CAWRDSRDEQYF

V: TRBV7-2
J: TRBJ2-3
CDR3: CASSLLSGSGYF

V: TRBV5-1
J: TRBJ2-4
CDR3: CASSLEGQGASIRYF

V: TRBV29-1
J: TRBJ1-2
CDR3: CSVGQVQPGYTF

V: TRBV6-6
J: TRBJ1-3
CDR3: CASSYSGQGTGNTIYF

V: TRBV11-2
J: TRBJ2-5
CDR3: CASSLDRGLQETQYF

V: TRBV28
J: TRBJ1-2
CDR3: CASSLSGVNYGYTF

V: TRBV20-1
J: TRBJ2-7
CDR3: CRGDRNYEQYF

V: TRBV30
J: TRBJ1-5
CDR3: CAWSVLGGSRPDQPQHF

V: TRBV19
J: TRBJ1-2
CDR3: CASSMQGALSGYTF

V: TRBV6-1
J: TRBJ1-1
CDR3: CASSEVGGNTEAFF

V: TRBV18
J: TRBJ1-6
CDR3: CASSPSQGRSLPHF

V: TRBV19
J: TRBJ1-4
CDR3: CASSIQGMGEKLFF

V: TRBV6-6
J: TRBJ2-5
CDR3: CASSYITGAQETQYF

V: TRBV5-1
J: TRBJ2-3
CDR3: CASSLSTSGGADTQYF

V: TRBV11-2
J: TRBJ2-1
CDR3: CASSLDLDREQFF

V: TRBV30
J: TRBJ1-1
CDR3: CAWGTGGTEAFF

V: TRBV7-8
J: TRBJ2-1
CDR3: CASSLGQTYNEQFF

V: TRBV5-1
J: TRBJ1-1
CDR3: CASSFSGQGATEAFF

V: TRBV4-1
J: TRBJ2-1
CDR3: CASSPGTGVPYNEQFF